Presented here are 31 T cell receptor beta chains from one specimen sequenced in a study of CXCR3-negative and CXCR3-positive naive CD8 T cells. UMI-tagged TRB cDNA libraries were built via 5' RACE. TCRdb reprocessed the 5' RACE reads, keeping one entry per CDR3 protein, no DNA. Its table lists some 130,000 distinct CDR3 sequences. Material for sequencing was naive CXCR3- CD8+ T cells from blood. The subset: CD45RO-CCR7+CD27+CD95- naive CD8+ T cells lacking CXCR3 (TNR3-). Receptors originate from a human donor in good health. Some clones in this sample may be carry-over from other donors' samples.

The chain combines TRBV28 with TRBJ2-3; TCRdb picks TRBD1, but there is no DNA to check that call. There are 17 residues in the CDR3. Germline CDR1 MDHEN, CDR2 SYDVKM. The CDR3 loop reads CASRSPGRTVSTDTQYF.

The chain carries TRBV28 and TRBJ1-2. This CDR3 spans 15 amino acids. Per germline, CDR1 MDHEN and CDR2 SYDVKM. This chain's CDR3 is CASSSAGRARGGYTF.

This sequence joins TRBV23-1 and TRBJ1-2; the D call from TCRdb, TRBD1, cannot be confirmed without DNA. TRBV23-1 is filed as an ORF, its function uncertain. CDR3 length equals 17 residues. The CDR3 loop reads CASSHPRRGTGTAGYTF.

The genes are TRBV4-3 and TRBJ2-1. Looked up from germline, CDR1 is LGHNA and CDR2 is YSLEER. The CDR3 length is 15 residues. The chain's CDR3 is CASSQDRVVYNEQFF.

The chain carries TRBV20-1 and TRBJ2-7. CDR1 is DFQATT and CDR2 is SNEGSKA in the germline V gene (reference sequence). CDR3 size: 15 residues. CDR3 sequence reads: CSASGSKMNPDEQYF.

The J gene is TRBJ2-2, the V gene TRBV7-9. The CDR3 has 13 residues. The V gene's germline CDR1 is SEHNR and CDR2 FQNEAQ (reference sequence). CDR3: CASSFSGTGELFF.

The rearrangement links TRBV7-9 to TRBJ2-7; TCRdb calls TRBD1, which cannot be checked without DNA. CDR3 length: 15 amino acids. Per germline, CDR1 SEHNR and CDR2 FQNEAQ (reference sequence). CDR3 residues: CASSLEIGDTYEQYF.

V gene TRBV28 combines with J gene TRBJ2-7; TCRdb reports TRBD2, a call that lacks DNA to check it against. Looked up from germline, CDR1 is MDHEN and CDR2 is SYDVKM. The CDR3 consists of 14 residues. CDR3 sequence: CASSLRLAPSEQYF.

The chain carries TRBV4-1 and TRBJ2-5. Germline V lookup: CDR1 MGHRA, CDR2 YSYEKL. The CDR3 is 13 amino acids. The CDR3: CASSQATQETQYF.

This rearrangement joins TRBV7-6 to TRBJ2-5. The CDR3 covers 14 residues. CDR1 is SGHVS, CDR2 FNYEAQ, per germline. CDR3 sequence: CASSLSLYQETQYF.

The CDR3 sequence: CASSIGRIMNTEAFF. V and J are TRBV5-4 and TRBJ1-1. Germline CDR1 SGHNT, CDR2 YYREEE (reference sequence). The CDR3 is 15 residues long.

The chain carries TRBV29-1 and TRBJ2-7; the TCRdb D gene call, TRBD1, has no DNA to confirm it. The germline gives CDR1 SQVTM, CDR2 ANQGSEA. CDR3 length equals 13 residues. This CDR3 reads CSVDRDRGGEQYF.

The chain links TRBV9 to TRBJ2-3. The CDR3 is made up of 14 amino acids. In germline, CDR1 is SGDLS, CDR2 YYNGEE. CDR3: CASSVVDATDTQYF.

The CDR3 protein is CASSGAGGRYNEQFF. The V call is TRBV9, the J call TRBJ2-1; TCRdb selects TRBD2, and the lack of DNA leaves this call unchecked. CDR3 length: 15 residues. Germline V gene sequence: CDR1 SGDLS, CDR2 YYNGEE. Full variable domain (missing parts from reference TRBV9 and TRBJ2-1): DSGVTQTPKHLITATGQRVTLRCSPRSGDLSVYWYQQSLDQGLQFLIQYYNGEERAKGNILERFSAQQFPDLHSELNLSSLELGDSALYFCASSGAGGRYNEQFFGPGTRLTVL.

The chain recombines TRBV25-1 with TRBJ1-1; TCRdb's D call, TRBD1, is unchecked because there is no DNA. The CDR3 sequence is 18 residues long. Germline V gives CDR1 MGHDK, CDR2 SYGVNS. CDR3 protein: CASSGKTGTGIMNTEAFF.

The rearrangement joins TRBV5-1 to TRBJ2-7. CDR3 size: 13 residues. Germline lookup yields CDR1 SGHRS and CDR2 YFSETQ. The CDR3 region is CASSLEAGVEQYF.

The rearrangement uses TRBV29-1 and TRBJ2-1; TCRdb's D gene call, TRBD1, goes unchecked for lack of DNA. This CDR3 comprises 14 residues. The germline CDR1 and CDR2 sequences are SQVTM and ANQGSEA. CDR3 region: CSVELDRVFYEQFF.

The rearrangement joins TRBV7-9 to TRBJ2-2; TCRdb returns TRBD2, unconfirmable since there is no DNA. The CDR3 length is 19 residues. Germline CDR1 reads SEHNR; CDR2 reads FQNEAQ (reference sequence). CDR3 amino acids: CASSSTRTSGTANTGELFF.

The chain carries TRBV12-3 or TRBV12-4 and TRBJ1-2; the D call of TRBD1 rests on TCRdb alone, since no DNA is present to check it. The CDR3 contains 16 residues. This chain's CDR3 is CASSDRDRVWNYGYTF.

The chain carries TRBV5-1 and TRBJ2-1; TCRdb names TRBD2, which stays unverified in the absence of DNA. The CDR3 runs to 17 residues. Germline assignment: CDR1 SGHRS and CDR2 YFSETQ. The CDR3 here is CASSPLTAGEGNNEQFF.

This chain uses TRBV29-1 with TRBJ2-1; TCRdb reports TRBD1, a call that lacks DNA to check it against. The CDR3 runs 16 residues. CDR1 is SQVTM, CDR2 ANQGSEA, per germline. Here the CDR3 reads CSVEEQGFVSYNEQFF.

The chain is built from TRBV10-3 and TRBJ2-3; the D call of TRBD2 rests on TCRdb alone, since no DNA is present to check it. The CDR3 spans 15 residues. Germline V gives CDR1 ENHRY, CDR2 SYGVKD. This CDR3 is CAVQAGEGRGYTQYF.

The V call is TRBV10-1, the J call TRBJ2-1; the TCRdb call, TRBD2, lacks DNA for checking. CDR1 and CDR2 (germline): WNHNN, SYGVQD (reference sequence). There are 16 residues in the CDR3. The CDR3 is CASSSLGAGDPNEQFF.

The chain couples TRBV27 to TRBJ2-7; checking the TCRdb D call of TRBD1 is not possible without DNA. CDR1 is MNHEY, CDR2 SMNVEV, per germline (reference sequence). The CDR3 consists of 17 residues. This CDR3 is CASRPGTGGRKGYEQYF.

The rearrangement links TRBV21-1 to TRBJ2-5; TCRdb returns TRBD1, unconfirmable since there is no DNA. TRBV21-1 is deemed a pseudogene. The length of the CDR3 is 15 residues. CDR3 region: CASSPLEVPGETQYF.

The gene calls are TRBV2 and TRBJ2-7; the D call of TRBD1 rests on TCRdb alone, since no DNA is present to check it. The CDR3 is 15 amino acids. Germline V gives CDR1 SNHLY, CDR2 FYNNEI. CDR3: CASSELAGGPYEQYF.

The V and J genes are TRBV29-1 and TRBJ1-1. CDR3 length: 11 residues. Germline CDR1 is SQVTM and CDR2 is ANQGSEA. The CDR3 is CSGITNTEAFF.

This chain joins TRBV7-9 and TRBJ1-2. Germline V gene data show CDR1 as SEHNR and CDR2 as FQNEAQ (reference sequence). The length of the CDR3 is 11 residues. CDR3 in amino acids: CASSYDYGYTF.

The J gene is TRBJ2-1, the V gene TRBV19. The CDR3 runs to 12 residues. The V gene's germline CDR1 is LNHDA and CDR2 SQIVND (reference sequence). The CDR3 here is CASSIGLNEQFF.

V usage is TRBV6-5 and J usage is TRBJ2-2; TCRdb calls TRBD1, which cannot be checked without DNA. Germline V lookup: CDR1 MNHEY, CDR2 SVGAGI. The CDR3 consists of 17 residues. The CDR3 sequence is CASSYSFQGGSDGELFF.

The chain is built from TRBV7-9 and TRBJ2-1; TCRdb gives TRBD2 as the D gene, but with no DNA this cannot be confirmed. The CDR3 runs 14 residues. Germline CDR1 is SEHNR and CDR2 is FQNEAQ (reference sequence). The CDR3 sequence: CASSARDSVGEQFF.